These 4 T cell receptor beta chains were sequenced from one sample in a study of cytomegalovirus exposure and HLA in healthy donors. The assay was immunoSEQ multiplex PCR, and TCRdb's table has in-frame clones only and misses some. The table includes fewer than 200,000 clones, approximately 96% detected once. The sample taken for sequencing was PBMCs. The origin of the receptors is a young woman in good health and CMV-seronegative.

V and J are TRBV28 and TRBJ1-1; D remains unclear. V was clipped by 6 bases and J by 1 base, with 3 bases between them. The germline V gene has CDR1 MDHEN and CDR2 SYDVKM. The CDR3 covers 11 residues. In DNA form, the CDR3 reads TGTGCCAGCAGCAAGAACACTGAAGCTTTCTTT. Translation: CASSKNTEAFF.

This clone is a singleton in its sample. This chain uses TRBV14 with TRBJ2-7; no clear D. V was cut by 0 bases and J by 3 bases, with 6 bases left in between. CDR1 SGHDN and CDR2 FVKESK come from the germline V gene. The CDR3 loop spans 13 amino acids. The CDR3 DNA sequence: TGTGCCAGCAGCCAAGATTCAGACTACGAGCAGTACTTC. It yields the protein CASSQDSDYEQYF.

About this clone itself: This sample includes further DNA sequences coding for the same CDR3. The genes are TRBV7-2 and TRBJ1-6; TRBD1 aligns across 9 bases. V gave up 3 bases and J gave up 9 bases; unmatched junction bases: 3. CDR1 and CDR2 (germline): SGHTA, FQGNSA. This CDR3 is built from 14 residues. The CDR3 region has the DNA TGTGCCAGCAGCTTGGGACAGGGATTTTCACCCCTCCACTTT. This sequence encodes CASSLGQGFSPLHF.

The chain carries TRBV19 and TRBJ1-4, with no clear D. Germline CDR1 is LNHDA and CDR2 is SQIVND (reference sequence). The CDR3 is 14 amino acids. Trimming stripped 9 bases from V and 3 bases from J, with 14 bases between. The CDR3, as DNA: TGTGCCAGCCGGCACGGGGTACCTAATGAAAAACTGTTTTTT. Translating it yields CASRHGVPNEKLFF.